Shown below are 28 T cell receptor beta chains from a single sample sequenced in a study of CD8 T cells in ankylosing spondylitis. MiXCR was run by TCRdb on the 5' RACE reads, yielding one entry per CDR3 protein. The sample includes more than 110,000 distinct CDR3 sequences, approximately 8.4% of them seen just once. The specimen was synovial fluid, either unsorted or a sorted T cell fraction (not recorded which). The receptor set was obtained from a male donor with ankylosing spondylitis.

This clonotype was seen at least ten times. The V call is TRBV5-1, the J call TRBJ1-5; weak D call: TRBD1 (5 bases). The length of the CDR3 is 16 residues. CDR1 is SGHRS, CDR2 YFSETQ, per germline. V was shortened by 0 bases and J by 3 bases, with 13 bases between the two germline ends. CDR3 sequence (DNA): TGCGCCAGCAGCTTGGGGGGCAGGGAGGACAATCAGCCCCAGCATTTT. This gives the protein CASSLGGREDNQPQHF.

This clonotype was observed at least ten times. The CDR3 region is CASSPSPYNEQFF. The CDR3 DNA reads TGTGCCAGCAGCCCGAGTCCGTACAATGAGCAGTTCTTC. The chain carries TRBV7-3 and TRBJ2-1; no clear D gene. The CDR3 covers 13 residues. Germline-derived CDR1 and CDR2 are SGHTA and FQGTGA. Trimming removed 5 bases from V and 4 bases from J, with 9 bases in between.

In its sample, this clonotype was seen many times. CDR3 protein: CASSPVGVGTEAFF. The CDR3 DNA reads as TGTGCCAGCAGCCCCGTTGGGGTCGGCACTGAAGCTTTCTTT. The chain uses TRBV7-2 and TRBJ1-1, with unresolved D. Germline CDR1 and CDR2: SGHTA and FQGNSA. This CDR3 comprises 14 residues. Trimming took 5 bases from V and 4 from J, leaving 14 bases between them.

This clonotype has only a few counts. CDR3 sequence reads: CSVTRGSGNSPLHF. CDR3 bases: TGCAGTGTCACCAGGGGTTCAGGGAATTCACCCCTCCACTTT. The chain joins TRBV20-1 to TRBJ1-6, with D possibly TRBD1 on 6 matching bases. The CDR3 is made up of 14 amino acids. V was clipped by 7 bases and J by 7 bases, with 17 bases between them. Germline loops: CDR1 DFQATT, CDR2 SNEGSKA (reference sequence).

CDR3 amino acids: CASSQRDTVNTEAFF. The CDR3 region has the DNA TGTGCCAGCAGTCAAAGGGATACAGTGAACACTGAAGCTTTCTTT. The gene calls are TRBV12-3 or TRBV12-4 and TRBJ1-1, with D hard to call. CDR3 length: 15 residues. Trimming pared 5 bases from V and 0 bases from J, leaving 13 bases between.

This clonotype was found many times. The chain is built from TRBV7-9 and TRBJ2-2, with 8 positions matching TRBD2. Trimming cost V 7 bases and J 1 base; bases outside gene matches: 5. CDR3 length: 15 residues. Germline V gives CDR1 SEHNR, CDR2 FQNEAQ (reference sequence). CDR3 DNA: TGTGCCAGCACCATACTAGCGGTGAACACCGGGGAGCTGTTTTTT. Protein: CASTILAVNTGELFF.

At least ten counts were recorded for this clonotype. This chain links TRBV7-9 with TRBJ1-1; no clear D gene. This CDR3 has 14 residues. Trimming took 2 bases from V and 2 from J, leaving 9 bases between them. Germline values: CDR1 SEHNR, CDR2 FQNEAQ (reference sequence). As DNA, the CDR3 is TGTGCCAGCAGCTTACGGCATGAAAACACTGAAGCTTTCTTT. It yields the protein CASSLRHENTEAFF.

Only a few counts were recorded for this clonotype. The gene calls are TRBV29-1 and TRBJ1-2; D ambiguous. This CDR3 comprises 15 residues. Trimming stripped 2 bases from V and 0 bases from J, with 13 bases between. Germline V gene sequence: CDR1 SQVTM, CDR2 ANQGSEA. For the CDR3, the DNA is TGCAGCGTTGAACCCGAAGGTGGCACTAACTATGGCTACACCTTC. Residues: CSVEPEGGTNYGYTF.

In the case of this clonotype: At one of its ends the junction is not consistent with the germline gene, which may arise from a read error. The chain combines TRBV28 with TRBJ2-5; D perhaps matches TRBD1 (5 bases). This CDR3 spans 16 amino acids. Looked up from germline, CDR1 is MDHEN and CDR2 is SYDVKM. CDR3 in amino acids: CVSSSESTAPQETQYF. DNA of the CDR3: TGTGTCAGCAGTTCGGAATCGACAGCTCCCCAAGAGACCCAGTACTTC.

This clonotype has only a few counts. This rearrangement joins TRBV18 to TRBJ2-1, with TRBD1 as a possible D gene (5 bases). Germline V lookup: CDR1 KGHSH, CDR2 LQKENI. V shed 6 bases and J shed 2 bases, with 17 bases lying between them. This CDR3 is built from 16 residues. The CDR3 spells CASSPRTPKPYNEQFF. The DNA for the CDR3 is TGTGCCAGCTCTCCTCGGACACCTAAACCCTACAATGAGCAGTTCTTC.

In its sample, this clonotype was seen many times. This chain joins TRBV7-9 and TRBJ2-1, with D uncertain. The CDR3 is made up of 14 amino acids. Germline assignment: CDR1 SEHNR and CDR2 FQNEAQ (reference sequence). Trimming left V 4 bases short and J 2 bases short, with 9 bases between. CDR3 nucleotides: TGTGCCAGCAGCTCCCCCCGACCCTACAATGAGCAGTTCTTC. It is translated as CASSSPRPYNEQFF.

This clonotype has ten or more counts. The chain couples TRBV4-2 to TRBJ2-3; D is possibly TRBD2 (7 bases). V was clipped by 0 bases and J by 10 bases, with 17 bases between them. The CDR3 sequence is 15 residues long. The V gene's germline CDR1 is LGHNA and CDR2 YNFKEQ. The CDR3 protein is CASSQDPGGREPQYF. The CDR3 DNA reads TGTGCCAGCAGCCAAGATCCGGGGGGCAGGGAACCGCAGTATTTT.

This clonotype was recorded many times. This chain joins TRBV20-1 and TRBJ2-1; 10 nucleotides agree with TRBD2. CDR3 length: 16 residues. Germline-derived CDR1 and CDR2 are DFQATT and SNEGSKA (reference sequence). Trimming cost V 0 bases and J 0 bases; bases outside gene matches: 2. The CDR3 sequence: CSAREASGSSYNEQFF. The CDR3 nucleotides are TGCAGTGCTAGAGAGGCTAGCGGGAGCTCCTACAATGAGCAGTTCTTC.

The J gene is TRBJ2-1, the V gene TRBV11-3; D uncertain. With 5 bases removed from V and 4 bases from J, the gap between germline ends came to 9 bases. The CDR3 is made up of 13 amino acids. Germline CDR1 and CDR2: SGHNT and YENEEA. CDR3 protein: CASSINSYNEQFF. The CDR3 bases are TGTGCCAGCAGCATAAACAGTTACAATGAGCAGTTCTTC.

This clonotype has at least ten counts. V gene TRBV4-3 combines with J gene TRBJ1-4; 7 nucleotides align to TRBD1. CDR1 is LGHNA and CDR2 is YSLEER in the germline V gene. The CDR3 is 16 amino acids. V dropped 3 bases and J dropped 5; count of bases not matched to a gene: 9. CDR3 sequence (DNA): TGCGCCAGCAGCCAGGGTGCGACAGGGCTGAATGAAAAACTGTTTTTT. It specifies CASSQGATGLNEKLFF.

This rearrangement joins TRBV5-8 to TRBJ2-7; D ambiguous. The CDR3 length is 13 residues. Trimming left V 1 base short and J 6 bases short, with 11 bases between. CDR1 and CDR2 from the germline V gene are SGHTS and YDEGEE. The CDR3 nucleotides read TGTGCCAGCAGCTTGTTTCTGGGCCTCGAGCAGTACTTC. As protein: CASSLFLGLEQYF.

Ten or more counts support this clonotype. The chain links TRBV29-1 to TRBJ2-3, with 9 nucleotides matching TRBD2. Germline loops: CDR1 SQVTM, CDR2 ANQGSEA. The V segment lost 3 bases and the J segment 6 bases; nucleotides outside the gene matches: 10. The CDR3 has 15 residues. The CDR3 DNA sequence: TGCAGCGTTGATAGGGCTAGCGGGGCTCTGGATACGCAGTATTTT. Protein product: CSVDRASGALDTQYF.

This clonotype was counted a few times. This CDR3 reads CASSTQRKNTGELFF. The CDR3 bases are TGTGCCAGCAGCACACAGCGGAAAAACACCGGGGAGCTGTTTTTT. The chain couples TRBV21-1 to TRBJ2-2. TRBV21-1 is a listed pseudogene. This CDR3 is built from 15 residues.

This clonotype was seen a few times. J is TRBJ2-7 and V is TRBV2; the D gene could be TRBD1 or TRBD2 (6 bases each). Trimming left V 8 bases short and J 2 bases short, with 13 bases between. Germline CDR1 SNHLY, CDR2 FYNNEI. There are 13 residues in the CDR3. The CDR3 here is CASSEGGAYEQYF. The DNA of the CDR3 is TGTGCCAGCTCCGAGGGGGGCGCCTACGAGCAGTACTTC.

This clonotype was seen many times. The chain links TRBV7-2 to TRBJ2-2; either TRBD1 or TRBD2 may supply D (5 bases each). Per the germline V gene, CDR1 is SGHTA and CDR2 is FQGNSA. CDR3 length: 14 residues. Trimming stripped 4 bases from V and 4 bases from J, with 10 bases between. The CDR3 here is CASSSGPITGELFF. The DNA for the CDR3 is TGTGCCAGCAGCTCGGGACCGATCACCGGGGAGCTGTTTTTT.

In DNA, the CDR3 is TGTGCCAGCAGCCGGGGGACGGTATATGAGGGTGGCTACACCTTC. Its translation: CASSRGTVYEGGYTF. V usage is TRBV5-5 and J usage is TRBJ1-2; D might be TRBD1 (5 bases). Per germline, CDR1 SGHKS and CDR2 YYEKEE (reference sequence). This CDR3 region has 15 residues. The germline V and J ends were trimmed by 4 bases and 7 bases, with 20 bases remaining between them. Looking up the rest from reference TRBV5-5 and TRBJ1-2 gives the full variable domain: DAGVTQSPTHLIKTRGQQVTLRCSPISGHKSVSWYQQVLGQGPQFIFQYYEKEERGRGNFPDRFSARQFPNYSSELNVNALLLGDSALYLCASSRGTVYEGGYTFGSGTRLTVV.

This clonotype has more than one count but fewer than ten. This chain links TRBV28 with TRBJ2-7; 7 positions match TRBD2. CDR3 size: 13 residues. CDR1 and CDR2 from the germline V gene are MDHEN and SYDVKM. J gave up 9 bases and V 5 bases, and 10 bases lay outside the gene matches. CDR3 protein: CASSGTTPPGQYF. The CDR3 DNA sequence: TGTGCCAGCAGTGGGACTACTCCTCCGGGGCAGTACTTC.

The rearrangement joins TRBV18 to TRBJ2-3; D is undetermined. Germline assignment: CDR1 KGHSH and CDR2 LQKENI. This CDR3 has 12 amino acids. Trimming stripped 3 bases from V and 5 bases from J, with 6 bases between. CDR3 DNA: TGTGCCAGCTCACCCCTCGAAGATACGCAGTATTTT. It is translated as CASSPLEDTQYF.

This clonotype has a count of ten or more. V usage is TRBV5-1 and J usage is TRBJ2-5, with 8 bases identical to TRBD1. The J segment lost 4 bases and the V segment lost 1 base, leaving 6 bases of the junction unmatched. CDR1 SGHRS and CDR2 YFSETQ come from the germline V gene. The CDR3 is 15 amino acids. CDR3 in DNA: TGCGCCAGCAGCTTGAACGGACAGGGAGGAGAGACCCAGTACTTC. Translating it yields CASSLNGQGGETQYF.

This clonotype was detected ten times or more. CDR3 coding DNA: TGTGCCAGCAGTGAACTTCCCCAAGTGCGGTCCGAGCAGTACTTC. The encoded protein is CASSELPQVRSEQYF. V and J are TRBV2 and TRBJ2-7, with D hard to call. V gave up 2 bases and J gave up 6 bases, with 17 bases separating them. Germline loops: CDR1 SNHLY, CDR2 FYNNEI. The CDR3 has 15 residues.

V is TRBV27 and J is TRBJ1-2; a possible D gene is TRBD1 (6 bases). CDR1 and CDR2 (germline): MNHEY, SMNVEV (reference sequence). With 5 bases removed from V and 4 bases from J, the gap between germline ends came to 14 bases. This CDR3 is 14 amino acids long. CDR3 protein: CASSPQGMGYGYTF. The CDR3 coding sequence is TGTGCCAGCAGTCCACAGGGAATGGGCTATGGCTACACCTTC.

This clonotype has ten or more counts. Germline and junction disagree at one end, which may indicate a read error. The chain is built from TRBV20-1 and TRBJ1-5, with TRBD1 matching 7 bases. CDR1 is DFQATT and CDR2 is SNEGSKA in the germline V gene (reference sequence). The CDR3 loop spans 17 amino acids. CDR3: CSARELQGSYSNQPQHF. CDR3 sequence (DNA): TGCAGTGCTCGAGAGCTACAGGGGAGCTATAGCAATCAGCCCCAGCATTTT.

This clonotype showed up many times. This sequence joins TRBV29-1 and TRBJ1-1; D gene unclear. There are 12 residues in the CDR3. Germline CDR1 is SQVTM and CDR2 is ANQGSEA. Trimming removed 8 bases from V and 5 bases from J, with 15 bases in between. The CDR3 reads CSHEGFTTEAFF. The CDR3 nucleotides read TGCAGCCATGAGGGTTTTACGACTGAAGCTTTCTTT.